Detailed here is one T cell receptor (beta chain). Its antigen is unknown. The V end lost 6 bases, the J end lost 2 bases, and 17 bases lay between the germline ends. This CDR3 spans 15 amino acids. Germline V gene data show CDR1 as SGDLS and CDR2 as YYNGEE. A second PCR, run for roughly 7 to 12 cycles, used a sample-barcoded 5' primer plus a J-beta primer mix. Sequencing recovered at least 2.5 million CDR3-containing paired-end reads from each sample. TCRdb re-called the 5' RACE reads through MiXCR, storing one row per CDR3 protein. The sample lists roughly 1,800,000 distinct CDR3 sequences; about 50% were seen once. Donors ranged from about 6 to 95 years old and were healthy Caucasians in Russia. This sample is part of a study of blood T cells in healthy people across ages. Study-wide findings and caveats: The unsorted PBMCs prevented any conclusive comparison of naive versus antigen-experienced cells. In the absence of known donor CMV status, changes in expanded clonotypes were possibly confounded.

The sample taken for sequencing was blood. The receptor was derived from a woman aged 40 to 50 in good health. The chain has TRBV9 and TRBJ2-5, with D perhaps matching TRBD2 (6 bases). CDR3 sequence (DNA): TGTGCCAGCAACCCGAGGGGACTTTATCAAGAGACCCAGTACTTC. Encoded protein: CASNPRGLYQETQYF.